Listed below are T cell receptor beta chains from one sample, sequenced in a study of cytomegalovirus exposure and HLA in healthy donors. This table comes from immunoSEQ multiplex PCR, and its TCRdb copy is limited to in-frame clones, with some not included. The data contain some 200,000 clones, about 79% of them singletons. What was sequenced was PBMCs. The receptors originated from a boy under 10 years old in good health and CMV-seronegative. The CDR3 runs from the conserved cysteine through the conserved F or W. The order of the fields is CDR3 length, D gene, J gene, V gene, clone size, CDR3 DNA, CDR3 protein. A D gene is named only where the DNA matches it firmly. Clone size is not always given. Where it is, it says once, few, many or a class for expanded clones.

CDR3 length: 16
D gene: -
J gene: TRBJ1-6
V gene: TRBV6-5
clone size: -
CDR3 DNA: TGTGCCAGCAGTTCCGCAGACAGCTCCTATAATTCACCCCTCCACTTT
CDR3 protein: CASSSADSSYNSPLHF

CDR3 length: 17
D gene: -
J gene: TRBJ1-2
V gene: TRBV18
clone size: -
CDR3 DNA: TGTGCCAGCTCACCAATAACTGGAGCGGGGGCTAACTATGGCTACACCTTC
CDR3 protein: CASSPITGAGANYGYTF

CDR3 length: 13
D gene: -
J gene: TRBJ1-1
V gene: TRBV6-1
clone size: -
CDR3 DNA: TGTGCCAGCAGGGTGATCGAGGGCACTGAAGCTTTCTTT
CDR3 protein: CASRVIEGTEAFF

CDR3 length: 15
D gene: TRBD1
J gene: TRBJ1-6
V gene: TRBV7-9
clone size: -
CDR3 DNA: TGTGCCAGCAGCTTCACAGCACAGGGGAGGTCACCCCTCCACTTT
CDR3 protein: CASSFTAQGRSPLHF

CDR3 length: 13
D gene: -
J gene: TRBJ1-2
V gene: TRBV7-6
clone size: -
CDR3 DNA: TGTGCCAGCTTTGGGGACATCGTCTATGGCTACACCTTC
CDR3 protein: CASFGDIVYGYTF

CDR3 length: 14
D gene: TRBD1
J gene: TRBJ2-1
V gene: TRBV9
clone size: -
CDR3 DNA: TGTGCCAGCAGCCCGCGACAGGGAAGCAATGAGCAGTTCTTC
CDR3 protein: CASSPRQGSNEQFF

CDR3 length: 12
D gene: TRBD1
J gene: TRBJ2-7
V gene: TRBV30
clone size: few
CDR3 DNA: TGTGCCTGGAGGGACAGGGCTGGGGAGCAGTACTTC
CDR3 protein: CAWRDRAGEQYF

CDR3 length: 13
D gene: -
J gene: TRBJ2-1
V gene: TRBV19
clone size: -
CDR3 DNA: TGTGCCAGTAGTATAACCTACAGCAATGAGCAGTTCTTC
CDR3 protein: CASSITYSNEQFF

CDR3 length: 15
D gene: TRBD1
J gene: TRBJ1-6
V gene: TRBV5-8
clone size: -
CDR3 DNA: TGTGCCAGCAGCGGACCAGGGGGGTTTAATTCACCCCTCCACTTT
CDR3 protein: CASSGPGGFNSPLHF

CDR3 length: 16
D gene: -
J gene: TRBJ2-2
V gene: TRBV9
clone size: -
CDR3 DNA: TGTGCCAGCAGCGTAGGTGGAAACACGAACACCGGGGAGCCGTTTTTT
CDR3 protein: CASSVGGNTNTGEPFF

CDR3 length: 15
D gene: TRBD2
J gene: TRBJ2-3
V gene: TRBV6-1
clone size: -
CDR3 DNA: TGTGCCAGCATGATTGGCGGGGGGGCAGTGGATACGCAGTATTTT
CDR3 protein: CASMIGGGAVDTQYF

CDR3 length: 16
D gene: TRBD1
J gene: TRBJ2-2
V gene: TRBV9
clone size: once
CDR3 DNA: TGTGCCAGCAGCGTAGGCGGACAGGGGGGAGCCGGGGAGCTGTTTTTT
CDR3 protein: CASSVGGQGGAGELFF

CDR3 length: 15
D gene: -
J gene: TRBJ2-7
V gene: TRBV7-2
clone size: -
CDR3 DNA: TGTGCCAGCAGCTTCTTTGTCGGCAGGGGTTACGAGCAGTACTTC
CDR3 protein: CASSFFVGRGYEQYF

CDR3 length: 11
D gene: -
J gene: TRBJ1-1
V gene: TRBV29-1
clone size: -
CDR3 DNA: TGCAGCGTTGCAACGGGCACTGAAGCTTTCTTT
CDR3 protein: CSVATGTEAFF

CDR3 length: 14
D gene: TRBD1
J gene: TRBJ1-2
V gene: TRBV2
clone size: once
CDR3 DNA: TGTGCCAGCAAAGAGGGGACAGGGGGGTATGGCTACACCTTC
CDR3 protein: CASKEGTGGYGYTF

CDR3 length: 15
D gene: TRBD2
J gene: TRBJ2-3
V gene: TRBV7-2
clone size: once
CDR3 DNA: TGTGCCAGCAGCTTAGGTCGCGGGGGGGGCCGGGCGCAGTATTTT
CDR3 protein: CASSLGRGGGRAQYF

CDR3 length: 14
D gene: -
J gene: TRBJ1-6
V gene: TRBV18
clone size: -
CDR3 DNA: TGTGCCAGCTCACCGGGGCAGGGTGGGTCACCCCTCCACTTT
CDR3 protein: CASSPGQGGSPLHF

CDR3 length: 15
D gene: TRBD2
J gene: TRBJ2-3
V gene: TRBV6-4
clone size: -
CDR3 DNA: TGTGCCAGCAGTGATACTAGCGGGGTAACAGATACGCAGTATTTT
CDR3 protein: CASSDTSGVTDTQYF

CDR3 length: 12
D gene: -
J gene: TRBJ1-2
V gene: TRBV6-5
clone size: -
CDR3 DNA: TGTGCCACCGGACAATACCAGGGTGTCCCTGGGTTC
CDR3 protein: CATGQYQGVPGF

CDR3 length: 12
D gene: -
J gene: TRBJ2-7
V gene: TRBV6-6
clone size: -
CDR3 DNA: TGTGCCAGTGGGGGGGCCTTCTTTACCCAGTACTTC
CDR3 protein: CASGGAFFTQYF

CDR3 length: 13
D gene: -
J gene: TRBJ1-1
V gene: TRBV2
clone size: -
CDR3 DNA: TGTGCCAGCAGAGGACAGCTGAACACTGAAGCTTTCTTT
CDR3 protein: CASRGQLNTEAFF

CDR3 length: 15
D gene: TRBD2
J gene: TRBJ2-1
V gene: TRBV5-1
clone size: few
CDR3 DNA: TGCGCCAGCAGCTTGGGACTAGCGGGGGCTTTTGAGCAGTTCTTC
CDR3 protein: CASSLGLAGAFEQFF

CDR3 length: 14
D gene: -
J gene: TRBJ2-1
V gene: TRBV2
clone size: -
CDR3 DNA: TGTGCCAGCTCTACTAGTAGGAACGACAATGAGCAGTTCTTC
CDR3 protein: CASSTSRNDNEQFF

CDR3 length: 13
D gene: -
J gene: TRBJ2-7
V gene: TRBV18
clone size: -
CDR3 DNA: TGTGCCAGCTCACCAGCGGTTGCCTACGAGCAGTACTTC
CDR3 protein: CASSPAVAYEQYF

CDR3 length: 15
D gene: TRBD1
J gene: TRBJ2-2
V gene: TRBV5-1
clone size: -
CDR3 DNA: TGCGCCAGCAGCTTGGGCGGCAGGGGGACCGGGGAGCTGTTTTTT
CDR3 protein: CASSLGGRGTGELFF

CDR3 length: 18
D gene: TRBD2
J gene: TRBJ2-2
V gene: TRBV4-1
clone size: -
CDR3 DNA: TGCGCCAGCAGCCAAGCAATTGAGAGCGGGGGGAACACCGGGGAGCTGTTTTTT
CDR3 protein: CASSQAIESGGNTGELFF

CDR3 length: 17
D gene: TRBD1
J gene: TRBJ1-1
V gene: TRBV29-1
clone size: -
CDR3 DNA: TGCAGCGTTGAGACAGACAGGGGGGGTTCATGGTACACTGAAGCTTTCTTT
CDR3 protein: CSVETDRGGSWYTEAFF

CDR3 length: 14
D gene: -
J gene: TRBJ2-7
V gene: TRBV5-4
clone size: -
CDR3 DNA: TGTGCCAGCAGCGCCAGGGGCGGGGGCTACGAGCAGTACTTC
CDR3 protein: CASSARGGGYEQYF

CDR3 length: 11
D gene: -
J gene: TRBJ2-3
V gene: TRBV27
clone size: -
CDR3 DNA: TGTGCCGCCCACGGTACAGATACGCAGTATTTT
CDR3 protein: CAAHGTDTQYF

CDR3 length: 14
D gene: -
J gene: TRBJ1-4
V gene: TRBV6-5
clone size: few
CDR3 DNA: TGTGCCAGCAGTCCCGGGGCAACTAATGAAAAACTGTTTTTT
CDR3 protein: CASSPGATNEKLFF

CDR3 length: 13
D gene: -
J gene: TRBJ2-3
V gene: TRBV7-9
clone size: -
CDR3 DNA: TGTGCCAGCGGGGGCGCAAGCTCAGATACGCAGTATTTT
CDR3 protein: CASGGASSDTQYF

CDR3 length: 13
D gene: TRBD1
J gene: TRBJ2-7
V gene: TRBV6-1
clone size: -
CDR3 DNA: TGTGCCAGCAGTCTGACAGGGCTCGGCGAGCAGTACTTC
CDR3 protein: CASSLTGLGEQYF

CDR3 length: 19
D gene: TRBD2
J gene: TRBJ2-1
V gene: TRBV7-3
clone size: -
CDR3 DNA: TGTGCCAGCAGCTTAAAGGGACCTACTAGCGGGAGCTCCTACAATGAGCAGTTCTTC
CDR3 protein: CASSLKGPTSGSSYNEQFF

CDR3 length: 15
D gene: -
J gene: TRBJ2-1
V gene: TRBV11-1
clone size: -
CDR3 DNA: TGTGCCAGCAGCCGGGACTGGAGCTCCTACAATGAGCAGTTCTTC
CDR3 protein: CASSRDWSSYNEQFF

CDR3 length: 16
D gene: -
J gene: TRBJ1-6
V gene: TRBV4-2
clone size: -
CDR3 DNA: TGTGCCAGCAGTCAGGCGAAAGTCTCCTATAATTCACCCCTCCACTTT
CDR3 protein: CASSQAKVSYNSPLHF

CDR3 length: 13
D gene: -
J gene: TRBJ1-5
V gene: TRBV2
clone size: -
CDR3 DNA: TGTGCCAGCAGCGGGGGGGAGGTGCAGCCCCAGCATTTT
CDR3 protein: CASSGGEVQPQHF

CDR3 length: 14
D gene: TRBD1
J gene: TRBJ1-1
V gene: TRBV6-6
clone size: -
CDR3 DNA: TGTGCCAGCAGTTACTCAGCAGGGGGTACTGAAGCTTTCTTT
CDR3 protein: CASSYSAGGTEAFF

CDR3 length: 12
D gene: -
J gene: TRBJ1-3
V gene: TRBV19
clone size: -
CDR3 DNA: TGTGCCAGCAGAAGCTCTGGAAACACCATATATTTT
CDR3 protein: CASRSSGNTIYF

CDR3 length: 13
D gene: -
J gene: TRBJ2-5
V gene: TRBV10-3
clone size: -
CDR3 DNA: TGTGCTATCAGTGGCGTAGAGGGAGAGACCCAGTACTTC
CDR3 protein: CAISGVEGETQYF

CDR3 length: 22
D gene: TRBD1
J gene: TRBJ1-5
V gene: TRBV19
clone size: -
CDR3 DNA: TGTGCCAGTAGTATAGTGGGCGCCGACAGGGGGCGCGTAAATTATAGCAATCAGCCCCAGCATTTT
CDR3 protein: CASSIVGADRGRVNYSNQPQHF

CDR3 length: 15
D gene: -
J gene: TRBJ2-7
V gene: TRBV2
clone size: -
CDR3 DNA: TGTGCCAGCATTCTTTCCGCGGGGGCCCTCCACGAGCAGTACTTC
CDR3 protein: CASILSAGALHEQYF

CDR3 length: 18
D gene: TRBD1
J gene: TRBJ1-3
V gene: TRBV5-6
clone size: -
CDR3 DNA: TGTGCCAGCAGCAGAAGGTTACAGGGGGCGGCGGGTTCGTCTGCCATATATTTT
CDR3 protein: CASSRRLQGAAGSSAIYF

CDR3 length: 14
D gene: -
J gene: TRBJ2-2
V gene: TRBV27
clone size: -
CDR3 DNA: TGTGCCAGCAGGCCGGGACTCGACACCGGGGAGCTGTTTTTT
CDR3 protein: CASRPGLDTGELFF

CDR3 length: 16
D gene: -
J gene: TRBJ1-2
V gene: TRBV10-3
clone size: -
CDR3 DNA: TGTGCCATCAGTGAGAGTCCCGATAGTATAAACTATGGCTACACCTTC
CDR3 protein: CAISESPDSINYGYTF

CDR3 length: 16
D gene: -
J gene: TRBJ2-3
V gene: TRBV5-1
clone size: -
CDR3 DNA: TGCGCCAGCAGCAACATAAGGGGGGGAAACACAGATACGCAGTATTTT
CDR3 protein: CASSNIRGGNTDTQYF

CDR3 length: 13
D gene: -
J gene: TRBJ1-1
V gene: TRBV6-5
clone size: -
CDR3 DNA: TGTGCCAGCAGCCTAAGGGGGTTCACTGAAGCTTTCTTT
CDR3 protein: CASSLRGFTEAFF

CDR3 length: 13
D gene: -
J gene: TRBJ1-5
V gene: TRBV18
clone size: -
CDR3 DNA: TGTGCCAGCTCCCCCGGAGAGGCCCAGCCCCAGCATTTT
CDR3 protein: CASSPGEAQPQHF

CDR3 length: 15
D gene: TRBD2
J gene: TRBJ2-7
V gene: TRBV10-3
clone size: -
CDR3 DNA: TGTGCCATCAGTGAGTCCCCTAGCGGGGGAAACGAGCAGTACTTC
CDR3 protein: CAISESPSGGNEQYF

CDR3 length: 16
D gene: TRBD2
J gene: TRBJ2-1
V gene: TRBV5-4
clone size: -
CDR3 DNA: TGTGCCAGCAGCTTCGGCGGGGGGAGCTCCTACAATGAGCAGTTCTTC
CDR3 protein: CASSFGGGSSYNEQFF